Below, 19 T cell receptor beta chains from the same sample are listed, as sequenced in a study of T cell responses to AZD1222 COVID-19 vaccine. Assay used: immunoSEQ multiplex PCR; TCRdb lists only in-frame clones, some missing. In the table there are under 140,000 clones, approximately 90% of which are singletons. Sequenced here: peripheral blood, sampled on day 0 of AZD1222 vaccination. The receptors stem from an adult in good health.

The V call is TRBV7-9, the J call TRBJ2-3; no reliable D call. Trimming took off 7 bases at V and 0 bases at J, with 20 bases between the two ends. The germline V gene has CDR1 SEHNR and CDR2 FQNEAQ (reference sequence). This CDR3 is 17 amino acids long. CDR3 sequence reads: CASTPPGTGSSTDTQYF. CDR3 DNA sequence: TGTGCCAGCACCCCCCCGGGCACCGGTTCTAGCACAGATACGCAGTATTTT.

V and J are TRBV2 and TRBJ1-3; 7 nucleotides agree with TRBD1. CDR1 is SNHLY, CDR2 FYNNEI, per germline. This CDR3 region has 15 residues. Trimming cost V 8 bases and J 0 bases; bases outside gene matches: 7. The CDR3 DNA reads as TGTGCCAGCGGGGGGACAGCTTTCTCTGGAAACACCATATATTTT. It encodes CASGGTAFSGNTIYF.

V and J are TRBV18 and TRBJ1-5; no clear D. The germline V gene encodes CDR1 KGHSH and CDR2 LQKENI. The CDR3 loop spans 13 amino acids. Trimming took off 5 bases at V and 4 bases at J, with 9 bases between the two ends. In nucleotides, the CDR3 is TGTGCCAGCTCAGCGGGGAATAATCAGCCCCAGCATTTT. Translated, it gives CASSAGNNQPQHF.

The chain employs TRBV15 and TRBJ1-1; TRBD1 agrees at 10 bases. Losses at the gene ends were 3 bases for V and 7 bases for J; bases not matched to a gene: 5. The CDR3 loop spans 14 amino acids. Germline V lookup: CDR1 LNHNV, CDR2 YYDKDF (reference sequence). CDR3 sequence: CATSRGDRGFEAFF. The CDR3 nucleotides read TGTGCCACCAGCAGGGGGGACAGGGGTTTTGAAGCTTTCTTT.

This clone was detected once. The gene calls are TRBV5-5 and TRBJ2-3; D could derive from TRBD1 or TRBD2 (5 bases each). V was pared by 4 bases and J by 3 bases, with 15 bases between. There are 15 residues in the CDR3. Germline-derived CDR1 and CDR2 are SGHKS and YYEKEE (reference sequence). In DNA, the CDR3 is TGTGCCAGCAGCCGGACTTATCAGGGAACAGATACGCAGTATTTT. Translating gives CASSRTYQGTDTQYF.

The chain carries TRBV5-1 and TRBJ1-3; a possible D gene is TRBD1 (6 bases). The CDR3 has 17 amino acids. The ends were cut back, 4 bases at V and 0 bases at J, with 17 bases in the middle. Germline V CDR1 and CDR2: SGHRS, YFSETQ. CDR3 amino acids: CASSPQGTFGSGNTIYF. CDR3 nucleotides: TGCGCCAGCAGCCCACAGGGTACCTTTGGCTCTGGAAACACCATATATTTT.

This clone appeared once. This chain joins TRBV6-5 and TRBJ1-2; 10 bases map to TRBD1. The V segment lost 6 bases and the J segment 6 bases; nucleotides outside the gene matches: 4. This CDR3 is 13 amino acids long. Germline V gene sequence: CDR1 MNHEY, CDR2 SVGAGI. Here the CDR3 DNA reads TGTGCCAGCAGCCCGGGACAGGGGAATGGCTACACCTTC. This sequence encodes CASSPGQGNGYTF.

In this sample, this clone turned up once. V and J are TRBV14 and TRBJ2-7; 12 bases line up with TRBD2. Germline lookup yields CDR1 SGHDN and CDR2 FVKESK. The CDR3 has 19 residues. V gave up 3 bases and J gave up 0 bases; unmatched junction bases: 12. CDR3 loop: CASSHGLAGPTWRSYEQYF. The CDR3 nucleotides read TGTGCCAGCAGCCACGGACTAGCGGGACCTACTTGGCGCTCCTACGAGCAGTACTTC.

The V gene is TRBV4-1, the J gene TRBJ1-6; D unresolved. Trimming stripped 0 bases from V and 10 bases from J, with 16 bases between. This CDR3 has 16 amino acids. From germline, CDR1 is MGHRA and CDR2 YSYEKL. The CDR3 DNA is TGCGCCAGCAGCCAAGATATGTCTTTCTTTGGGTCACCCCTCCACTTT. Protein sequence: CASSQDMSFFGSPLHF.

The rearrangement uses TRBV5-4 and TRBJ2-7; 7 nucleotides match TRBD1. Germline V gives CDR1 SGHNT, CDR2 YYREEE (reference sequence). The J segment lost 3 bases and the V segment lost 0 bases, leaving 3 bases of the junction unmatched. This CDR3 region has 14 residues. CDR3 sequence (DNA): TGTGCCAGCAGCTTGGAAGGGGGCGACTACGAGCAGTACTTC. This translates into CASSLEGGDYEQYF.

This chain joins TRBV15 and TRBJ1-2; the D is unclear. The CDR3 is 15 amino acids. V dropped 0 bases and J dropped 4 bases, with 12 bases sitting between them. The germline CDR1 and CDR2 sequences are LNHNV and YYDKDF (reference sequence). CDR3 sequence (DNA): TGTGCCACCAGCAGAGAGGCTTCTGGCCCCTATGGCTACACCTTC. Its translation: CATSREASGPYGYTF.

Here the CDR3 reads CASSRQGRAEAFF. The CDR3 DNA reads TGTGCCAGCAGCAGACAGGGAAGGGCTGAAGCTTTCTTT. V and J are TRBV6-5 and TRBJ1-1; 7 nucleotides match TRBD1. The CDR3 spans 13 residues. V shed 6 bases, J shed 6 bases, and the junction held 7 bases outside the gene matches. Germline V gene sequence: CDR1 MNHEY, CDR2 SVGAGI.

A word on this clone: The sample carries other DNA sequences with the same CDR3. The chain employs TRBV6-1 and TRBJ1-6; D is unresolved. Germline-derived CDR1 and CDR2 are MNHNS and SASEGT. V lost 1 base, J lost 0 bases, and 4 bases lay in between. The CDR3 is made up of 15 amino acids. The CDR3 sequence: CASSEVSSYNSPLHF. CDR3 sequence (DNA): TGTGCCAGCAGTGAAGTGAGCTCCTATAATTCACCCCTCCACTTT.

This chain uses TRBV7-9 with TRBJ1-1, with 7 nucleotides matching TRBD1. Germline values: CDR1 SEHNR, CDR2 FQNEAQ (reference sequence). After removal of 5 bases from V and 1 base from J, the junction contained 7 bases not matched to a gene. This CDR3 is built from 15 residues. The CDR3 bases are TGTGCCAGCAGCATAAGGGGACAGAAGAACACTGAAGCTTTCTTT. This translates into CASSIRGQKNTEAFF.

V gene TRBV2 combines with J gene TRBJ1-3; D is ambiguous. The CDR3 length is 17 residues. Trimming took off 2 bases at V and 0 bases at J, with 14 bases between the two ends. Germline V lookup: CDR1 SNHLY, CDR2 FYNNEI. The CDR3 nucleotides are TGTGCCAGCAGTGAATCCCCCGCAAAAAGCTCTGGAAACACCATATATTTT. Amino acid sequence: CASSESPAKSSGNTIYF.

The chain combines TRBV1 with TRBJ2-7; TRBD2 is the table's D call and was not checked against the DNA. TRBV1 is classified as a pseudogene. The CDR3 extends over 15 amino acids. CDR3 residues: CTSSQGGLAGVEQYF. In nucleotides, the CDR3 is TGCACCAGCAGCCAAGGGGGACTAGCGGGAGTGGAGCAGTACTTC.

This clone was seen once. The genes are TRBV6-5 and TRBJ1-5, with D unclear. CDR1 and CDR2 from the germline V gene are MNHEY and SVGAGI. V lost 5 bases, J lost 6 bases, and 14 bases lay in between. The CDR3 spans 14 residues. This CDR3 is CASSLDPRGQPQHF. The CDR3 DNA sequence: TGTGCCAGCAGTCTGGACCCCCGAGGTCAGCCCCAGCATTTT.

This clone appeared a single time. This chain uses TRBV13 with TRBJ2-5, with 11 bases that match TRBD1. The V gene end was trimmed by 4 bases and the J gene end by 7 bases; junction bases not matched to a gene: 8. CDR3 length: 15 amino acids. CDR1 is PRHDT and CDR2 is FYEKMQ in the germline V gene (reference sequence). The chain's CDR3 is CASSSQGQGEGTQYF. For the CDR3, the DNA is TGTGCCAGCAGCTCCCAGGGACAGGGGGAAGGGACCCAGTACTTC.

The gene calls are TRBV19 and TRBJ2-7; 7 bases agree with TRBD2. The junction had 4 bases not matched to a gene; V was cut back by 6 bases and J by 5 bases. This CDR3 has 12 residues. Germline V gives CDR1 LNHDA, CDR2 SQIVND (reference sequence). The CDR3 region is CASSHRGDEQYF. The CDR3 nucleotides are TGTGCCAGTAGCCACCGGGGGGACGAGCAGTACTTC.